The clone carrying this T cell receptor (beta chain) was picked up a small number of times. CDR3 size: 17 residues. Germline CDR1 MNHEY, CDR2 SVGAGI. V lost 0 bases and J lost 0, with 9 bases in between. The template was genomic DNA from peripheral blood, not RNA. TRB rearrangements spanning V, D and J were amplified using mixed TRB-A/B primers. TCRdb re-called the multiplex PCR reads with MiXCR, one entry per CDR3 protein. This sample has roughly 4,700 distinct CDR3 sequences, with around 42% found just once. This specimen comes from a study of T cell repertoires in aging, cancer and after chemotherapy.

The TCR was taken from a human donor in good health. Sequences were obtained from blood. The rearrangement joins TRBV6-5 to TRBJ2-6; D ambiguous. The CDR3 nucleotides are TGTGCCAGCAGTTACTCGAAGGTCAACTCTGGGGCCAACGTCCTGACTTTC. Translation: CASSYSKVNSGANVLTF.